A selection of T cell receptor beta chains follows, all from one sample in a study of cytomegalovirus exposure and HLA in healthy donors. Generated by immunoSEQ multiplex PCR, the TCRdb table keeps only in-frame clones and is missing some. The sample consists of around 150,000 clones, about 80% of them appearing once. Sequences were obtained from PBMCs. These receptors were collected from a female donor in good health and CMV-seronegative. Each CDR3 is given without its conserved first and last residue. The D gene is left open where the match is weak.

j_call v_call d_call cdr3_aa
TRBJ1-4 TRBV10-3 TRBD1 AISPGQGAGNEKLF
TRBJ2-3 TRBV29-1 TRBD1 SVEGMVGDRGPVATQY
TRBJ2-1 TRBV19 - ASSIQLYNEQF
TRBJ2-1 TRBV10-2 TRBD1 ATVDRMVNEQF
TRBJ2-7 TRBV9 TRBD2 ASSSRTSGSYEQY
TRBJ2-1 TRBV4-1 TRBD2 ASSQLGLAGFRAGANEQF
TRBJ1-2 TRBV5-1 - ASSLVEGGFLDYGYT
TRBJ1-5 TRBV19 TRBD1 ASGQGNQPQH
TRBJ2-1 TRBV2 - ASSGILGAGLNEQF
TRBJ2-3 TRBV7-9 TRBD2 ASPPTSGSADTQY
TRBJ1-5 TRBV25-1 - ASRGAGLSNQPQH
TRBJ2-7 TRBV5-4 - ASSSGLEGARQY
TRBJ2-1 TRBV7-2 TRBD2 ASSLGLAVVYNEQF
TRBJ2-1 TRBV2 TRBD2 ASSETSAYNEQF
TRBJ2-1 TRBV5-1 - ASSLVLTQGNEQF
TRBJ2-3 TRBV10-3 - AISENRGSLGTDTQY
TRBJ1-2 TRBV4-2 TRBD1 ASSQGTGATSNYGYT
TRBJ2-2 TRBV7-6 TRBD1 ASSFTGGLPGELF
TRBJ2-7 TRBV9 TRBD1 ASSPGDSSYEQY
TRBJ2-1 TRBV6-5 - ASSYSWAQAHNEQF
TRBJ1-5 TRBV30 - AWSGTTGSLPQH
TRBJ2-1 TRBV2 TRBD2 ASSEALTSGGFDERF
TRBJ2-7 TRBV19 - ASSQRGYEQY
TRBJ2-3 TRBV7-9 - ASSLVQGFTDTQY
TRBJ1-1 TRBV7-3 - ASSLNAGNTEAF
TRBJ2-6 TRBV27 TRBD1 ASSLGTGGGVLT
TRBJ2-5 TRBV6-5 TRBD2 ASRGTSGEETQY
TRBJ2-7 TRBV2 TRBD1 ASSEGDRRFYEQY
TRBJ1-2 TRBV9 TRBD1 ASSQTGLGYGYT
TRBJ1-2 TRBV6-1 - ASSDQPDTFYGYT
TRBJ1-4 TRBV6-5 TRBD1 ASRGGQEVNEKLF
TRBJ1-1 TRBV27 - ASRMTVPTEAF
TRBJ1-5 TRBV4-2 TRBD1 ASSQDYGTGGTPQH
TRBJ1-5 TRBV19 - ASSRIGQGPPQPQH
TRBJ2-3 TRBV6-6 - ASSHTDTQY
TRBJ2-3 TRBV5-1 TRBD2 ASSYSLAELTDTQY
TRBJ1-1 TRBV9 - ASSGARTNTEAF
TRBJ2-7 TRBV25-1 TRBD2 ASGAGLASEQY
TRBJ1-1 TRBV5-1 TRBD1 ASSLQGGGGTEAF
TRBJ1-2 TRBV9 - ASRDDRSGGGYT
TRBJ2-1 TRBV6-5 TRBD2 ASSSPSSGGNEQF
TRBJ2-7 TRBV5-5 TRBD1 ASSYLSGTGGSYEQY
TRBJ1-4 TRBV5-6 - ASSSTGRGQGEKLF
TRBJ1-2 TRBV5-4 - ASSLGPAEAPNYGYT
TRBJ1-1 TRBV6-4 TRBD1 ASRGTASNTEAF
TRBJ2-1 TRBV30 TRBD2 AWSVWLAGNNEQF
TRBJ2-5 TRBV7-6 TRBD1 ASSLDRGKETQY
TRBJ2-5 TRBV2 TRBD2 ASAGGPGETQY
TRBJ2-1 TRBV2 TRBD2 ASSATLAVNEQF
TRBJ1-4 TRBV5-1 - ASTYSGQSNEKLF
TRBJ1-2 TRBV19 TRBD1 ASTRDRPLPNYGYT
TRBJ1-2 TRBV5-4 TRBD1 ASSSGTGEIYGYT
TRBJ2-7 TRBV13 - ASSALAGGYEQY
TRBJ1-5 TRBV19 TRBD1 ASRTGASNQPQH
TRBJ1-5 TRBV6-1 - ASSEATVGQPQH